This T cell receptor (beta chain) was identified in a study of blood T cell repertoires in COVID-19. Study overall: COVID-19 samples from acute and convalescent phases originated in the United States, Italy and Spain. PBMCs, B-cell-depleted T cells, or T cells were the source of the cDNA or gDNA that made up the material.

Clones were read by immunoSEQ multiplex PCR, and TCRdb kept only the in-frame ones, dropping some. The sample shows roughly 230,000 clones, 92% of them seen only once. Recruited during active infection, patients (from Seattle) were subsequently followed longitudinally. The CDR3 consists of 15 residues. Looked up from germline, CDR1 is ENHRY and CDR2 is SYGVKD. J gave up 0 bases and V 4 bases, and 1 base lay outside the gene matches. The chain carries TRBV10-3 and TRBJ1-1; 11 bases match TRBD1. The receptor comes from a man aged 25-40 years with COVID-19, enrolled during active disease. The sample taken for sequencing was peripheral blood. CDR3 nucleotide sequence: TGTGCCATCAGTGGGACAGGGGGCATGAACACTGAAGCTTTCTTT. Its translation is CAISGTGGMNTEAFF.